These T cell receptor beta chains were read from a single sample in a study of T-cell reconstitution after alpha-beta-depleted transplantation in children. TCRdb independently ran MiXCR on the PCR reads; one entry per CDR3 protein. The sample comprises over 550,000 distinct CDR3 sequences, roughly a tenth of which are singletons, and 4% rests with the top ten. The specimen was PBMCs from the stem cell graft donor, collected from the stem cell graft. Receptor source: a human donor who donated a stem cell graft to a child with acute myeloid leukemia. CDR3s include the opening cysteine and the closing phenylalanine or tryptophan. Each record gives: J gene, clone size, V gene, D gene, CDR3 DNA, CDR3 protein. The D gene is left open where the match is weak. Size tells how often a clone was seen (once, few, many) or the class of an expanded clone, and some rows leave it out.

J: TRBJ2-2
size: NA
V: TRBV30
D: NA
DNA: TGTGCCTGGAGACCTCCGACCTTAACCGGGGAGCTGTTTTTT
CDR3: CAWRPPTLTGELFF

J: TRBJ2-7
size: NA
V: TRBV28
D: NA
DNA: TGTGCCAGCAGTTTATGGGCACTTGAGCAGTACTTC
CDR3: CASSLWALEQYF

J: TRBJ1-1
size: few
V: TRBV20-1
D: NA
DNA: TGCAGTGCTAGAGTTCCCGACAGGTTCACTGAAGCTTTCTTT
CDR3: CSARVPDRFTEAFF

J: TRBJ2-3
size: few
V: TRBV29-1
D: TRBD2
DNA: TGCAGCGTTCATAGCGGGAGTCGGTCCGATACGCAGTATTTT
CDR3: CSVHSGSRSDTQYF

J: TRBJ2-1
size: few
V: TRBV7-2
D: NA
DNA: TGTGCCAGCAGCTATGGACTCGTTCAGTTCTTC
CDR3: CASSYGLVQFF

J: TRBJ2-3
size: many
V: TRBV20-1
D: TRBD2
DNA: TGCAGTGCAAGGACTAGCGGGAGTACAGATACGCAGTATTTT
CDR3: CSARTSGSTDTQYF

J: TRBJ2-1
size: NA
V: TRBV3-1
D: NA
DNA: TGTGCCAGCAGCCAAGTTGACGCCCTAATAAATGAGCAGTTCTTC
CDR3: CASSQVDALINEQFF

J: TRBJ1-1
size: NA
V: TRBV5-1
D: NA
DNA: TGCGCCAGCAGCTTGGGGCCAGGGCTGGGCACTGAAGCTTTCTTT
CDR3: CASSLGPGLGTEAFF

J: TRBJ1-1
size: few
V: TRBV7-9
D: NA
DNA: TGTGCCAGCAGCTTGGGTGACAGTGAAGCTTTCTTT
CDR3: CASSLGDSEAFF

J: TRBJ2-3
size: NA
V: TRBV20-1
D: TRBD1
DNA: TGCAGCTTCCTCCGGGACAGACCCACAGATACGCAGTATTTT
CDR3: CSFLRDRPTDTQYF

J: TRBJ2-3
size: NA
V: TRBV7-3
D: NA
DNA: TGTGCCAGCAGCTTTCACGGGACTAGCACAGATACGCAGTATTTT
CDR3: CASSFHGTSTDTQYF

J: TRBJ1-1
size: many
V: TRBV5-5
D: NA
DNA: TGTGCCAGCAGCTTGGAGACTGAAGCTTTCTTT
CDR3: CASSLETEAFF

J: TRBJ2-7
size: NA
V: TRBV20-1
D: TRBD1
DNA: TGCAGTGCTAGAGATTTGGGACAGGGAGACTACGAGCAGTACTTC
CDR3: CSARDLGQGDYEQYF

J: TRBJ2-7
size: few
V: TRBV3-1
D: NA
DNA: TGTGCCAGCAGCCAAAGACCTAGCGCCTACGAGCAGTACTTC
CDR3: CASSQRPSAYEQYF

J: TRBJ2-5
size: many
V: TRBV2
D: NA
DNA: TGTGCCAGCAGATTGGAGACCCAGTACTTC
CDR3: CASRLETQYF

J: TRBJ2-7
size: few
V: TRBV5-1
D: NA
DNA: TGCGCCAGCAGCTTGGGAGGTGGCGCTCTCATCGAGCAGTACTTC
CDR3: CASSLGGGALIEQYF

J: TRBJ1-3
size: few
V: TRBV7-9
D: NA
DNA: TGTGCCAGCAGCTTGGACAGTACGACAGGAAACACCATATATTTT
CDR3: CASSLDSTTGNTIYF

J: TRBJ2-1
size: NA
V: TRBV11-2
D: TRBD2
DNA: TGTGCCAGCAGCCCAGCGATGGCGGGAGGGAACAATGAGCAGTTCTTC
CDR3: CASSPAMAGGNNEQFF

J: TRBJ2-7
size: many
V: TRBV12-3/TRBV12-4
D: TRBD2
DNA: TGTGCCAGCAGATTAGCGGGCCAAGGCCCCTACGAGCAGTACTTC
CDR3: CASRLAGQGPYEQYF

J: TRBJ2-3
size: NA
V: TRBV7-8
D: TRBD2
DNA: TGTGCCAGCAGCCCCCTCGGAACTAGCGGGAGGGGGGATACGCAGTATTTT
CDR3: CASSPLGTSGRGDTQYF

J: TRBJ2-5
size: few
V: TRBV3-1
D: TRBD2
DNA: TGTGCCAGCAGCCCCTGGACTAGCGATGAGACCCAGTACTTC
CDR3: CASSPWTSDETQYF

J: TRBJ1-2
size: many
V: TRBV5-1
D: TRBD1
DNA: TGCGCCAGCAGCTTGGCCGAGACAGGGAATGGCTACACCTTC
CDR3: CASSLAETGNGYTF

J: TRBJ2-3
size: many
V: TRBV28
D: NA
DNA: TGTGCCAGCAGTTTCCAGGAGGGCCAGGCAGATACGCAGTATTTT
CDR3: CASSFQEGQADTQYF

J: TRBJ2-4
size: NA
V: TRBV29-1
D: TRBD2
DNA: TGCAGCGTTCTTTCACTAGCGGGAGGGGACATTCAGTACTTC
CDR3: CSVLSLAGGDIQYF

J: TRBJ1-3
size: few
V: TRBV20-1
D: NA
DNA: TGCAGTGCTGGTCCGGGACTAACCTCCACTTACTCTGGAAACACCATATATTTT
CDR3: CSAGPGLTSTYSGNTIYF

J: TRBJ2-7
size: few
V: TRBV7-9
D: TRBD2
DNA: TGTGCCAGCAGCCAGGGACTAGCGGACTCCTACGAGCAGTACTTC
CDR3: CASSQGLADSYEQYF

J: TRBJ2-6
size: few
V: TRBV7-9
D: NA
DNA: TGTGCCAGCAGCTTAGCGTTGGGAACTGGGGCCAACGTCCTGACTTTC
CDR3: CASSLALGTGANVLTF

J: TRBJ1-1
size: few
V: TRBV9
D: NA
DNA: TGTGCCAGCAAGGCGGGGCAGGACACTGAAGCTTTCTTT
CDR3: CASKAGQDTEAFF

J: TRBJ2-4
size: few
V: TRBV6-2/TRBV6-3
D: NA
DNA: TGTGCCAGCTCTACCGATCAGGGAGAAGCCAAAAACATTCAGTACTTC
CDR3: CASSTDQGEAKNIQYF

J: TRBJ2-7
size: few
V: TRBV9
D: TRBD1
DNA: TGTGCCAGCAGCGGGACAGGGCTTGCCTACGAGCAGTACTTC
CDR3: CASSGTGLAYEQYF

J: TRBJ2-7
size: few
V: TRBV29-1
D: NA
DNA: TGCAGCGTTGAAAACGCCTACGAGCAGTACTTC
CDR3: CSVENAYEQYF

J: TRBJ1-1
size: few
V: TRBV3-1
D: TRBD1
DNA: TGTGCCAGCAGCCCAAGGTCAGGGGGGAGGATCACTGAAGCTTTCTTT
CDR3: CASSPRSGGRITEAFF

J: TRBJ1-6
size: NA
V: TRBV20-1
D: TRBD1
DNA: TGCAGTGCTAGCGACCCTCAGGGGGCCAGCTCCTATAATTCACCCCTCCACTTT
CDR3: CSASDPQGASSYNSPLHF

J: TRBJ1-1
size: NA
V: TRBV11-2
D: NA
DNA: TGTGCCAGCAGCTTGGAAGGTAGGAGGGAAGCTTTCTTT
CDR3: CASSLEGRREAFF

J: TRBJ1-2
size: few
V: TRBV6-5
D: NA
DNA: TGTGCCAGCAGTTCAGCTTCTTCGGACAGTCTCAACTATGGCTACACCTTC
CDR3: CASSSASSDSLNYGYTF

J: TRBJ2-5
size: few
V: TRBV25-1
D: NA
DNA: TGTGCCAGCAGCACAGGTGACAGAGCGAAACAAGAGACCCAGTACTTC
CDR3: CASSTGDRAKQETQYF

J: TRBJ2-2
size: NA
V: TRBV6-2/TRBV6-3
D: TRBD1
DNA: TGTGCCAGCAGTTACGGGGGACAGAAGAACACCGGGGAGCTGTTTTTT
CDR3: CASSYGGQKNTGELFF

J: TRBJ2-1
size: NA
V: TRBV24-1
D: NA
DNA: TGTGCCACCAGTGAGTTAGGGGCCAGGGATAGCTCCTACAATGAGCAGTTCTTC
CDR3: CATSELGARDSSYNEQFF

J: TRBJ2-1
size: NA
V: TRBV4-1
D: NA
DNA: TGCGCCAGCAGCCAACCTAGGGGGGCTGAGCAGTTCTTC
CDR3: CASSQPRGAEQFF

J: TRBJ2-2
size: many
V: TRBV24-1
D: NA
DNA: TGTGCCACCAGGGGCGAAGTGGAGACCGGGGAGCTGTTTTTT
CDR3: CATRGEVETGELFF

J: TRBJ2-5
size: NA
V: TRBV20-1
D: TRBD2
DNA: TGCAGCCCCAGCGTCGGGGGGGAAGAGACCCAGTACTTC
CDR3: CSPSVGGEETQYF

J: TRBJ2-7
size: few
V: TRBV10-3
D: NA
DNA: TGTGCCATCAGTGGAATAGAGGGATACGAGCAGTACTTC
CDR3: CAISGIEGYEQYF

J: TRBJ2-1
size: few
V: TRBV10-3
D: TRBD2
DNA: TGTGCCATCGCAGACGCTAGCGGGGGCCCCTACAATGAGCAGTTCTTC
CDR3: CAIADASGGPYNEQFF

J: TRBJ2-3
size: many
V: TRBV6-1
D: NA
DNA: TGTGCCAGCAGTGAGGAGGGGACTAGCACAGATACGCAGTATTTT
CDR3: CASSEEGTSTDTQYF

J: TRBJ2-1
size: few
V: TRBV11-1
D: TRBD1
DNA: TGTGCCAGCAGCTTAAGCCGCGCTGGGACAGGGAGGCCCTACAATGAGCAGTTCTTC
CDR3: CASSLSRAGTGRPYNEQFF

J: TRBJ2-1
size: NA
V: TRBV7-7
D: TRBD2
DNA: TGTGCCAGCAGCTTAGGGGGACTAGCGATGGGTAGGGATGAGCAGTTCTTC
CDR3: CASSLGGLAMGRDEQFF

J: TRBJ2-3
size: many
V: TRBV7-9
D: NA
DNA: TGTGCCAGCAGCTCACACCACCCTGTGGGGGGCGGGAAAGATACGCAGTATTTT
CDR3: CASSSHHPVGGGKDTQYF

J: TRBJ2-7
size: NA
V: TRBV4-2
D: TRBD2
DNA: TGTGCCAGCAGCCAAGATCTTCCACTAGCGGGAGGGGCCTACGAGCAGTACTTC
CDR3: CASSQDLPLAGGAYEQYF

J: TRBJ1-2
size: many
V: TRBV5-1
D: TRBD1
DNA: TGCGCCAGCAGCACCGGGGACAGCTTATACTATGGCTACACCTTC
CDR3: CASSTGDSLYYGYTF

J: TRBJ2-7
size: few
V: TRBV15
D: NA
DNA: TGTGCCACCAGCAGCCACGTCGAACAGTACTTC
CDR3: CATSSHVEQYF

J: TRBJ2-7
size: NA
V: TRBV6-1
D: NA
DNA: TGTGCCAGCAGTGGGGGGGTTTTTGGAACTCCACCCTACGAGCAGTACTTC
CDR3: CASSGGVFGTPPYEQYF

J: TRBJ2-5
size: many
V: TRBV12-3/TRBV12-4
D: TRBD2
DNA: TGTGCCAGCAGTTTTGGCCGCGGGAGGCAAGAGACCCAGTACTTC
CDR3: CASSFGRGRQETQYF

J: TRBJ2-7
size: NA
V: TRBV7-2
D: NA
DNA: TGTGCCAGCAGCTTAGGGGGGGCTGGGGTCTCCTACGAGCAGTACTTC
CDR3: CASSLGGAGVSYEQYF

J: TRBJ1-6
size: few
V: TRBV19
D: NA
DNA: TGTGCCAGTAGTACTCGGGACGCGAGAAATTCACCCCTCCACTTT
CDR3: CASSTRDARNSPLHF